The 21 T cell receptor beta chains presented below share a single source sample, sequenced in a study of blood T cell repertoires in COVID-19. Assay: immunoSEQ multiplex PCR; the TCRdb copy retains only in-frame clones and omits some. The sample carries about 220,000 clones, approximately 80% recorded once. Sequenced: PBMCs or T cells enriched from blood (not recorded which). Source of these receptors: a woman in her fifties or sixties who had recovered from COVID-19.

The V gene is TRBV5-5, the J gene TRBJ2-7; possibly TRBD2 for D (6 bases). V was clipped by 0 bases and J by 7 bases, with 20 bases between them. The CDR3 totals 16 residues. Germline CDR1 reads SGHKS; CDR2 reads YYEKEE (reference sequence). The CDR3: CASSLVRDSLVREQYF. CDR3 sequence (DNA): TGTGCCAGCAGCTTGGTGCGGGACTCTCTGGTTCGAGAGCAGTACTTC.

This chain uses TRBV25-1 with TRBJ2-1; 7 nucleotides match TRBD1. The CDR3 consists of 16 residues. With 1 base clipped from V and 5 bases from J, the junction kept 8 bases outside the gene matches. Germline lookup yields CDR1 MGHDK and CDR2 SYGVNS. The CDR3 is CASSELGGGLDNEQFF. Written as DNA, the CDR3 is TGTGCCAGCAGTGAATTAGGGGGCGGCCTTGACAATGAGCAGTTCTTC.

The rearrangement joins TRBV7-2 to TRBJ2-6, with a tentative D call TRBD1 (6 bases). The CDR3 length is 15 residues. The V gene lost 8 bases and the J gene lost 2 bases, with 13 bases spanning the gap. The V gene's germline CDR1 is SGHTA and CDR2 FQGNSA. CDR3 amino acids: CASAKGVPGANVLTF. The CDR3 DNA reads TGTGCCAGCGCAAAGGGGGTGCCTGGGGCCAACGTCCTGACTTTC.

V gene TRBV5-6 combines with J gene TRBJ2-1; D gene uncertain. The germline V gene encodes CDR1 SGHDT and CDR2 YYEEEE. The CDR3 runs to 12 residues. With 7 bases removed from V and 6 bases from J, the gap between germline ends came to 11 bases. CDR3 nucleotide sequence: TGTGCCAGCGGAGTGCCTAGCAATGAGCAGTTCTTC. It yields the protein CASGVPSNEQFF. The whole variable domain, filled in from reference TRBV5-6 and TRBJ2-1, reads DAGVTQSPTHLIKTRGQQVTLRCSPKSGHDTVSWYQQALGQGPQFIFQYYEEEERQRGNFPDRFSGHQFPNYSSELNVNALLLGDSALYLCASGVPSNEQFFGPGTRLTVL.

The chain employs TRBV20-1 and TRBJ1-1; D possibly corresponds to TRBD1 (5 bases). The CDR3 length is 15 residues. The germline V gene has CDR1 DFQATT and CDR2 SNEGSKA (reference sequence). Deletions cut 3 bases from V and 2 bases from J, with 16 bases between. Here the CDR3 DNA reads TGCAGTGCTAGTAGGGGCGGAAGGGGTAACACTGAAGCTTTCTTT. It is translated as CSASRGGRGNTEAFF.

V is TRBV27 and J is TRBJ2-7; D unclear. The V end was cut by 3 bases, the J end by 0 bases, with 9 bases between. The CDR3 has 14 residues. Germline V CDR1 and CDR2: MNHEY, SMNVEV (reference sequence). The CDR3 sequence: CASSFSPFSYEQYF. The DNA for the CDR3 is TGTGCCAGCAGTTTCTCTCCGTTCTCCTACGAGCAGTACTTC.

CDR3 nucleotides: TGCGCCAGCAGCCAACCGGGGGTCTATGGCTACACCTTC. Amino acids: CASSQPGVYGYTF. The rearrangement joins TRBV4-3 to TRBJ1-2; weak D call: TRBD1 (5 bases). The CDR3 runs 13 residues. V was trimmed by 2 bases and J by 4 bases, leaving 8 bases between them. In germline, CDR1 is LGHNA, CDR2 YSLEER.

The chain employs TRBV5-1 and TRBJ2-3; TRBD1 matches at 8 bases. This CDR3 has 17 residues. Trimming cost V 0 bases and J 3 bases; bases outside gene matches: 9. Germline values: CDR1 SGHRS, CDR2 YFSETQ. The CDR3 DNA sequence: TGCGCCAGCAGCTTGGCCGGCGGACAGGGCGGGACAGATACGCAGTATTTT. Its translation: CASSLAGGQGGTDTQYF. Full variable domain (remainder filled in from reference TRBV5-1 and TRBJ2-3): KAGVTQTPRYLIKTRGQQVTLSCSPISGHRSVSWYQQTPGQGLQFLFEYFSETQRNKGNFPGRFSGRQFSNSRSEMNVSTLELGDSALYLCASSLAGGQGGTDTQYFGPGTRLTVL.

CDR3 coding DNA: TGTGCCAGTAGTATTGGGCAGCTCTTCGGCTATGGCTACACCTTC. Protein: CASSIGQLFGYGYTF. This chain connects TRBV19 to TRBJ1-2; D remains ambiguous. V shed 3 bases and J shed 4 bases, with 15 bases lying between them. There are 15 residues in the CDR3. Germline values: CDR1 LNHDA, CDR2 SQIVND (reference sequence).

The chain has TRBV5-1 and TRBJ1-4; D remains ambiguous. The CDR3 sequence is 14 residues long. Germline V CDR1 and CDR2: SGHRS, YFSETQ. Trimming shortened V by 2 bases and J by 8 bases, and 13 bases separated the two germline ends. DNA of the CDR3: TGCGCCAGCAGCTTAGGCGGGTTGAGGGAAAAACTGTTTTTT. Its protein is CASSLGGLREKLFF.

The V gene is TRBV6-5, the J gene TRBJ1-2; D gene ambiguous. There are 13 residues in the CDR3. Germline V lookup: CDR1 MNHEY, CDR2 SVGAGI. V was shortened by 6 bases and J by 4 bases, with 12 bases between the two germline ends. CDR3 amino acids: CASSREGSYGYTF. In DNA form, the CDR3 reads TGTGCCAGCAGCCGGGAAGGGAGCTATGGCTACACCTTC.

This clone was observed a single time. V is TRBV6-5 and J is TRBJ2-7; D possibly corresponds to TRBD2 (6 bases). The CDR3 is 15 amino acids. Trimming stripped 0 bases from V and 4 bases from J, with 13 bases between. CDR1 and CDR2 from the germline V gene are MNHEY and SVGAGI. The CDR3 spells CASSYSPGRGYEQYF. The CDR3 region has the DNA TGTGCCAGCAGTTACTCGCCAGGACGGGGGTACGAGCAGTACTTC.

The V and J genes are TRBV5-6 and TRBJ2-3, with TRBD2 matching 13 bases. The CDR3 totals 18 residues. Trimming at V came to 0 bases and at J to 3 bases, leaving 7 bases not matched to a gene. Per the germline V gene, CDR1 is SGHDT and CDR2 is YYEEEE. Written as DNA, the CDR3 is TGTGCCAGCAGCTTGGCACGACTAGCGGGGGGCCCAACAGATACGCAGTATTTT. Translation gives CASSLARLAGGPTDTQYF. The whole variable domain, filled in from reference TRBV5-6 and TRBJ2-3, reads DAGVTQSPTHLIKTRGQQVTLRCSPKSGHDTVSWYQQALGQGPQFIFQYYEEEERQRGNFPDRFSGHQFPNYSSELNVNALLLGDSALYLCASSLARLAGGPTDTQYFGPGTRLTVL.

This clone occurred once. The chain's CDR3 is CASSPSGRALAYNEQFF. The CDR3 DNA sequence: TGTGCCAGTAGTCCTAGCGGGAGGGCCTTGGCTTACAATGAGCAGTTCTTC. This chain connects TRBV19 to TRBJ2-1; TRBD2 matches at 12 bases. The germline CDR1 and CDR2 sequences are LNHDA and SQIVND (reference sequence). The CDR3 totals 17 residues. The V gene end was trimmed by 5 bases and the J gene end by 4 bases; junction bases not matched to a gene: 9.

A remark on this clone: Other DNA variants within this sample encode the same CDR3. The rearrangement uses TRBV12-3 or TRBV12-4 and TRBJ1-2; a weak D match, TRBD1 (5 bases). V shed 4 bases and J shed 2 bases, with 8 bases lying between them. CDR3 size: 13 residues. Here the CDR3 DNA reads TGTGCCAGCAGTTCTGACAGAAACTATGGCTACACCTTC. This gives the protein CASSSDRNYGYTF.

This CDR3 is CASSKGLAGGLAKNIQYF. The CDR3 coding sequence is TGTGCCAGTAGTAAAGGGCTAGCGGGAGGTTTAGCCAAAAACATTCAGTACTTC. The chain couples TRBV19 to TRBJ2-4, with TRBD2 matching 11 bases. The CDR3 loop spans 18 amino acids. Germline V gene sequence: CDR1 LNHDA, CDR2 SQIVND (reference sequence). Germline trimming cut 4 bases from V and 0 bases from J; bases unmatched to any gene: 8. The entire variable domain, with the rest obtained from reference TRBV19 and TRBJ2-4, is as follows: DGGITQSPKYLFRKEGQNVTLSCEQNLNHDAMYWYRQDPGQGLRLIYYSQIVNDFQKGDIAEGYSVSREKKESFPLTVTSAQKNPTAFYLCASSKGLAGGLAKNIQYFGAGTRLSVL.

Comments on this clone: Within the sample, other DNA sequences also encode this same CDR3. V is TRBV3-1 (or the pseudogene TRBV3-2) and J is TRBJ1-1; TRBD1 aligns across 10 bases. Germline V lookup: CDR1 LGHDT, CDR2 YNNKEL (reference sequence). V was pared by 1 base and J by 6 bases, with 5 bases of the junction left unmatched. The CDR3 runs 15 residues. As DNA, the CDR3 is TGTGCCAGCAGCCAAGTCCGGGACAGGGGCGCTGAAGCTTTCTTT. This codes for CASSQVRDRGAEAFF.

The rearrangement joins TRBV7-9 to TRBJ2-1; 7 bases fit TRBD1. Unmatched junction bases numbered 9, after V lost 5 bases and J lost 5 bases. CDR1 is SEHNR, CDR2 FQNEAQ, per germline (reference sequence). The CDR3 has 15 residues. The CDR3: CASSPGTVIDNEQFF. The CDR3 nucleotides are TGTGCCAGCAGCCCCGGGACAGTAATAGACAATGAGCAGTTCTTC.

V usage is TRBV6-6 and J usage is TRBJ1-1; a weak D match, TRBD1 (5 bases). The CDR3 spans 15 residues. CDR1 and CDR2 from the germline V gene are MNHNY and SVGAGI (reference sequence). V was trimmed by 8 bases and J by 0 bases, leaving 16 bases between them. The CDR3 nucleotides are TGTGCCAGCGCGAGCGGGGCCGGGATGAACACTGAAGCTTTCTTT. This translates into CASASGAGMNTEAFF.

The V gene is TRBV11-3, the J gene TRBJ2-3, with D possibly being TRBD1 (6 bases). V lost 0 bases and J lost 6, with 10 bases in between. The CDR3 totals 14 residues. Germline V gives CDR1 SGHNT, CDR2 YENEEA. Written as DNA, the CDR3 is TGTGCCAGCAGCTTAGATCAGGGGACCGATACGCAGTATTTT. It codes for CASSLDQGTDTQYF.

The V and J genes are TRBV18 and TRBJ1-1, with a tentative D call TRBD1 (6 bases). The CDR3 has 17 amino acids. V was shortened by 5 bases and J by 1 base, with 20 bases between the two germline ends. Germline-derived CDR1 and CDR2 are KGHSH and LQKENI. CDR3 nucleotide sequence: TGTGCCAGCTCATCCATAAGACAGGTAATTCAGAACACTGAAGCTTTCTTT. The encoded protein is CASSSIRQVIQNTEAFF.